One sample yielded the 21 T cell receptor beta chains listed below, sequenced in a study of blood T cell repertoires in COVID-19. Only in-frame clones appear in the TCRdb table, and some are missing; sequencing was by immunoSEQ multiplex PCR. This sample has around 250,000 clones; approximately 84% occur once, and the top ten carry about 1.9%. The sequenced sample consisted of peripheral blood. These receptors were taken from an elderly woman with acute or convalescent COVID-19.

In its sample, this clone was seen a few times. V and J are TRBV5-1 and TRBJ1-1, with TRBD1 as a possible D gene (6 bases). Trimming left V 6 bases short and J 5 bases short, with 23 bases between. This CDR3 contains 16 residues. CDR1 SGHRS and CDR2 YFSETQ come from the germline V gene. CDR3 bases: TGCGCCAGCACCTCCCGTGGGGGCCTCGCAAGGACTGAAGCTTTCTTT. It yields the protein CASTSRGGLARTEAFF.

The chain employs TRBV7-9 and TRBJ2-2; 8 bases are shared with TRBD1. CDR1 is SEHNR and CDR2 is FQNEAQ in the germline V gene (reference sequence). V shed 1 base and J 3 bases; nucleotides not matched to a gene: 1. The CDR3 is 15 residues long. CDR3 sequence (DNA): TGTGCCAGCAGCTTAGGGACAGGGTACACCGGGGAGCTGTTTTTT. Translation gives CASSLGTGYTGELFF. The full variable domain, completed using reference TRBV7-9 and TRBJ2-2, is DTGVSQNPRHKITKRGQNVTFRCDPISEHNRLYWYRQTLGQGPEFLTYFQNEAQLEKSRLLSDRFSAERPKGSFSTLEIQRTEQGDSAMYLCASSLGTGYTGELFFGEGSRLTVL.

The CDR3 nucleotides read TGTGCCAGCAGTCCCGGGAGGTACCAAGAGACCCAGTACTTC. This sequence encodes CASSPGRYQETQYF. The chain combines TRBV6-5 with TRBJ2-5, with 7 positions matching TRBD2. Germline V gives CDR1 MNHEY, CDR2 SVGAGI. V gave up 5 bases and J gave up 0 bases; unmatched junction bases: 3. This CDR3 is 14 amino acids long.

The chain couples TRBV29-1 to TRBJ1-2; unclear D gene. The length of the CDR3 is 15 residues. V lost 7 bases and J 2 bases, leaving 20 bases between the germline ends. CDR1 SQVTM and CDR2 ANQGSEA come from the germline V gene. The CDR3 region has the DNA TGCAGCGCTGTATTCGAGGGCAGGTCAAACTATGGCTACACCTTC. It encodes CSAVFEGRSNYGYTF.

The chain links TRBV11-3 to TRBJ2-7, with D perhaps TRBD1 (5 bases). The V end lost 5 bases, the J end lost 1 base, and 15 bases lay between the germline ends. The CDR3 totals 15 residues. Germline assignment: CDR1 SGHNT and CDR2 YENEEA. CDR3 in amino acids: CASSKYSDKSYEQYF. In DNA form, the CDR3 reads TGTGCCAGCAGCAAATACTCGGACAAGTCCTACGAGCAGTACTTC.

In DNA, the CDR3 is TGTGCCAGCAGTGAGCCCACAGGTATCTCCTACGAGCAGTACTTC. Its protein is CASSEPTGISYEQYF. The J gene is TRBJ2-7, the V gene TRBV25-1; D is possibly TRBD1 (5 bases). The CDR3 runs 15 residues. V lost 3 bases and J lost 0, with 12 bases in between. Germline V gives CDR1 MGHDK, CDR2 SYGVNS.

This clone has a handful of counts. The chain is built from TRBV7-2 and TRBJ2-2; 16 positions match TRBD2. The CDR3 sequence is 16 residues long. V trimming: 3 bases; J trimming: 9 bases; junction bases outside the gene matches: 4. Per germline, CDR1 SGHTA and CDR2 FQGNSA. This CDR3 reads CASSLGTSGRGRELFF. CDR3 coding DNA: TGTGCCAGCAGCTTGGGGACTAGCGGGAGGGGACGGGAGCTGTTTTTT.

CDR3: CASSPRGKGEKLFF. Written as DNA, the CDR3 is TGTGCCAGTAGCCCCCGGGGGAAGGGGGAAAAACTGTTTTTT. The V gene is TRBV19, the J gene TRBJ1-4; D perhaps matches TRBD1 (5 bases). The V end was cut by 6 bases, the J end by 8 bases, with 16 bases between. The germline V gene encodes CDR1 LNHDA and CDR2 SQIVND (reference sequence). The CDR3 contains 14 residues.

This rearrangement joins TRBV15 to TRBJ2-5; maybe TRBD1 (6 bases). The CDR3 has 15 residues. V gave up 0 bases and J gave up 4 bases, with 12 bases separating them. Looked up from germline, CDR1 is LNHNV and CDR2 is YYDKDF (reference sequence). Here the CDR3 reads CATSRDAQGPETQYF. The CDR3 DNA follows: TGTGCCACCAGCAGAGATGCGCAGGGGCCAGAGACCCAGTACTTC. The full variable domain, with the rest looked up from reference TRBV15 and TRBJ2-5, is DAMVIQNPRYQVTQFGKPVTLSCSQTLNHNVMYWYQQKSSQAPKLLFHYYDKDFNNEADTPDNFQSRRPNTSFCFLDIRSPGLGDTAMYLCATSRDAQGPETQYFGPGTRLLVL.

The chain joins TRBV28 to TRBJ2-1, with D maybe TRBD1 (6 bases). Per the germline V gene, CDR1 is MDHEN and CDR2 is SYDVKM. Trimming removed 0 bases from V and 9 bases from J, with 18 bases in between. The CDR3 is 16 amino acids. The CDR3 loop is CASSLWAPRGQTEQFF. CDR3 DNA: TGTGCCAGCAGTTTATGGGCCCCCAGGGGTCAGACTGAGCAGTTCTTC.

The V call is TRBV4-3, the J call TRBJ1-3; possibly TRBD1 for D (5 bases). Germline lookup yields CDR1 LGHNA and CDR2 YSLEER. With 4 bases removed from V and 6 bases from J, the gap between germline ends came to 22 bases. The CDR3 has 17 residues. The DNA of the CDR3 is TGCGCCAGCAGCCTTACCCCAGACAGCCCATCAAAAAACACCATATATTTT. Amino acids: CASSLTPDSPSKNTIYF.

The chain recombines TRBV7-9 with TRBJ1-2; 9 positions match TRBD1. This CDR3 spans 16 amino acids. The trim removed 1 base at V and 2 bases at J, leaving 5 bases unmatched. Germline V gives CDR1 SEHNR, CDR2 FQNEAQ (reference sequence). In DNA form, the CDR3 reads TGTGCCAGCAGCTTAGGGACCGGGACAGGGAACTATGGCTACACCTTC. This gives the protein CASSLGTGTGNYGYTF. The whole variable domain, filled in from reference TRBV7-9 and TRBJ1-2, reads DTGVSQNPRHKITKRGQNVTFRCDPISEHNRLYWYRQTLGQGPEFLTYFQNEAQLEKSRLLSDRFSAERPKGSFSTLEIQRTEQGDSAMYLCASSLGTGTGNYGYTFGSGTRLTVV.

CDR3 nucleotide sequence: TGTGCCAGCAGGAAATGGGACAGGGGAGGAAACACCATATATTTT. Translated: CASRKWDRGGNTIYF. The rearrangement uses TRBV6-5 and TRBJ1-3; 10 nucleotides match TRBD1. With V trimmed by 6 bases and J by 4 bases, 6 bases remained unmatched. This CDR3 contains 15 residues. The germline gives CDR1 MNHEY, CDR2 SVGAGI.

The chain carries TRBV18 and TRBJ1-1; maybe TRBD1 (6 bases). Germline V gene sequence: CDR1 KGHSH, CDR2 LQKENI. The CDR3 consists of 18 residues. V was cut by 4 bases and J by 0 bases, with 21 bases left in between. In DNA, the CDR3 is TGTGCCAGCTCACGGGTCCGGGACACAGGCCGGATGAACACTGAAGCTTTCTTT. This gives the protein CASSRVRDTGRMNTEAFF.

The rearrangement uses TRBV9 and TRBJ1-6, with TRBD1 matching 8 bases. Germline lookup yields CDR1 SGDLS and CDR2 YYNGEE. V shed 3 bases, J shed 3 bases, and the junction held 2 bases outside the gene matches. This CDR3 spans 15 amino acids. CDR3 sequence: CASSAGQGYNSPLHF. In DNA form, the CDR3 reads TGTGCCAGCAGCGCCGGACAGGGCTATAATTCACCCCTCCACTTT.

This clone came up once. The chain employs TRBV2 and TRBJ1-2; D is uncertain. Trimming took 4 bases from V and 4 from J, leaving 13 bases between them. This CDR3 region has 14 residues. Germline values: CDR1 SNHLY, CDR2 FYNNEI. The CDR3 here is CASSVSRFFYGYTF. In DNA form, the CDR3 reads TGTGCCAGCAGTGTTTCGCGGTTTTTCTATGGCTACACCTTC.

As DNA, the CDR3 is TGTGCCAGCAGCGGAGACCGGGACAGAAACTATGGCTACACCTTC. Translating it yields CASSGDRDRNYGYTF. J is TRBJ1-2 and V is TRBV9; 7 nucleotides line up with TRBD1. CDR1 SGDLS and CDR2 YYNGEE come from the germline V gene. The V and J ends lost 3 bases and 2 bases, in that order; junction bases with no gene match: 7. The CDR3 contains 15 residues.

The V and J genes are TRBV6-2 or TRBV6-3 and TRBJ1-1; D perhaps matches TRBD1 (6 bases). CDR1 MNHEY and CDR2 SVGEGT come from the germline V gene. The CDR3 runs 13 residues. V was cut by 6 bases and J by 3 bases, with 11 bases left in between. CDR3 nucleotide sequence: TGTGCCAGCAGCCCACAGGGCTACACTGAAGCTTTCTTT. Protein: CASSPQGYTEAFF.

V and J are TRBV5-8 and TRBJ1-6; D is uncertain. CDR1 and CDR2 from the germline V gene are SGHTS and YDEGEE. The CDR3 consists of 13 residues. Trimming shortened V by 2 bases and J by 9 bases, and 9 bases separated the two germline ends. The CDR3 protein is CASSLVETSPLHF. The CDR3 DNA reads TGTGCCAGCAGCTTAGTGGAGACTTCACCCCTCCACTTT.

The V gene is TRBV29-1, the J gene TRBJ1-2; D is perhaps TRBD1 (5 bases). The length of the CDR3 is 12 residues. CDR1 is SQVTM and CDR2 is ANQGSEA in the germline V gene. Deletions cut 3 bases from V and 7 bases from J, with 12 bases between. CDR3 sequence: CSVEAREGGYTF. The CDR3 DNA reads TGCAGCGTTGAGGCCAGGGAGGGTGGCTACACCTTC. Full variable domain (remainder filled in from reference TRBV29-1 and TRBJ1-2): SAVISQKPSRDICQRGTSLTIQCQVDSQVTMMFWYRQQPGQSLTLIATANQGSEATYESGFVIDKFPISRPNLTFSTLTVSNMSPEDSSIYLCSVEAREGGYTFGSGTRLTVV.

The V gene is TRBV2, the J gene TRBJ1-2, with TRBD1 identical over 10 bases. Trimming at V came to 6 bases and at J to 7 bases, leaving 5 bases not matched to a gene. Germline V gene sequence: CDR1 SNHLY, CDR2 FYNNEI. This CDR3 comprises 13 residues. Here the CDR3 reads CASSRQGAGGYTF. The CDR3 bases are TGTGCCAGCAGCCGACAGGGGGCTGGTGGCTACACCTTC. Using reference TRBV2 and TRBJ1-2 for the parts outside the CDR3, the full variable domain is EPEVTQTPSHQVTQMGQEVILRCVPISNHLYFYWYRQILGQKVEFLVSFYNNEISEKSEIFDDQFSVERPDGSNFTLKIRSTKLEDSAMYFCASSRQGAGGYTFGSGTRLTVV.